This paragraph covers one TCR beta chain sequence. This sample's treatment: oral pan-JAK inhibitor, 5-10 mg twice daily. V was pared by 4 bases and J by 2 bases, with 17 bases between. CDR1 is MNHEY, CDR2 SMNVEV, per germline (reference sequence). The CDR3 has 17 residues. The data were taken from a study of CD8+ T cells in alopecia areata. Reverse transcribed after extraction, RNA yielded cDNA as the sequencing template. This table comes from immunoSEQ multiplex PCR, and its TCRdb copy is limited to in-frame clones, with some not included. Of 50,000 to 65,000 clones in the sample, roughly 46% were seen once.

The sequence was collected from a human donor with alopecia areata. The sample consisted of CD8+ T cells sorted from blood, taken at approximately week 37, from a patient treated with tofacitinib. The V and J genes are TRBV27 and TRBJ2-2; D uncertain. CDR3 sequence (DNA): TGTGCCAGCAGTTGGATTTCCCGTGGCGGCAACACCGGGGAGCTGTTTTTT. Amino acid sequence: CASSWISRGGNTGELFF.